Following are 18 T cell receptor beta chains from one sample sequenced in a study of memory CD4+ T cells and cytomegalovirus serostatus. Profiled with immunoSEQ multiplex PCR; TCRdb holds only in-frame clones, not every one. The sample lists about 44,000 clones, more than 65% occurring once. The sort gate was single viable CD3+CD4+CD8-CD45RO+ cells for memory CD4+ T cells. What was sequenced was memory CD4+ T cells from blood. These receptors all stem from an adult in good health and CMV-seronegative.

This clone was seen only a few times. V usage is TRBV7-9 and J usage is TRBJ1-5, with 10 nucleotides matching TRBD1. The length of the CDR3 is 15 residues. Germline V CDR1 and CDR2: SEHNR, FQNEAQ (reference sequence). V trimming: 5 bases; J trimming: 6 bases; junction bases outside the gene matches: 7. CDR3 nucleotide sequence: TGTGCCAGCAGCCCGCTAGGACAGGGGGTTCAGCCCCAGCATTTT. Translated: CASSPLGQGVQPQHF.

This chain connects TRBV7-8 to TRBJ1-4; weak D call: TRBD1 (6 bases). This CDR3 comprises 13 residues. V was trimmed by 0 bases and J by 7 bases, leaving 6 bases between them. Germline assignment: CDR1 SGHVS and CDR2 FQNEAQ. Here the CDR3 DNA reads TGTGCCAGCAGCTTAGCCAGGGGTGAAAAACTGTTTTTT. This encodes CASSLARGEKLFF.

This clone has just a few counts. The genes are TRBV10-2 and TRBJ2-1, with a weak D call TRBD2 (7 bases). Germline values: CDR1 WSHSY, CDR2 SAAADI. Between the trimmed V and J ends, which lost 3 bases and 3 bases, there was a span of 18 bases. The CDR3 is 17 amino acids. The CDR3 region is CASSEPRGGALYNEQFF. Written as DNA, the CDR3 is TGCGCCAGCAGTGAACCTAGGGGGGGGGCGCTCTACAATGAGCAGTTCTTC.

The chain combines TRBV9 with TRBJ2-7; 8 bases fit TRBD1. Germline assignment: CDR1 SGDLS and CDR2 YYNGEE. The CDR3 runs to 14 residues. After removal of 0 bases from V and 6 bases from J, the junction contained 5 bases not matched to a gene. CDR3 in DNA: TGTGCCAGCAGCGTAGCGGACAGGGTAAGCGAGCAGTACTTC. As protein: CASSVADRVSEQYF.

The chain uses TRBV5-1 and TRBJ2-5; 8 nucleotides agree with TRBD1. The V segment lost 3 bases and the J segment 5 bases; nucleotides outside the gene matches: 9. There are 15 residues in the CDR3. Germline CDR1 is SGHRS and CDR2 is YFSETQ. CDR3 coding DNA: TGCGCCAGCAGCTCCAGGACAGGGAGGTCGGAGACCCAGTACTTC. This codes for CASSSRTGRSETQYF.

This chain links TRBV28 with TRBJ1-2; tentative D call: TRBD1 (5 bases). Deletions cut 5 bases from V and 5 bases from J, with 9 bases between. The CDR3 length is 12 residues. Per germline, CDR1 MDHEN and CDR2 SYDVKM. The CDR3 DNA sequence: TGTGCCAGCAGTGCAGGGTATTATGGCTACACCTTC. It is translated as CASSAGYYGYTF.

The chain couples TRBV2 to TRBJ1-6; no clear D. The germline V gene has CDR1 SNHLY and CDR2 FYNNEI. The CDR3 spans 15 residues. V lost 4 bases, J lost 2 bases, and 9 bases lay in between. CDR3 nucleotides: TGTGCCAGCAGTGTTTCATCACCCTATAATTCACCCCTCCACTTT. It encodes CASSVSSPYNSPLHF.

In its sample, this clone was seen once. The rearrangement links TRBV7-3 to TRBJ2-2; a weak D match, TRBD2 (5 bases). This CDR3 region has 15 residues. V gave up 4 bases and J gave up 1 base, with 10 bases separating them. Germline loops: CDR1 SGHTA, CDR2 FQGTGA. CDR3 loop: CASSSGVVNTGELFF. CDR3 coding DNA: TGTGCCAGCAGCTCCGGGGTTGTGAACACCGGGGAGCTGTTTTTT.

This chain connects TRBV7-9 to TRBJ2-7, with D possibly being TRBD2 (6 bases). V was pared by 7 bases and J by 0 bases, with 10 bases between. The CDR3 has 13 amino acids. Per germline, CDR1 SEHNR and CDR2 FQNEAQ (reference sequence). The CDR3 DNA sequence: TGTGCCAGCACGGCGGGGAGCTCCTACGAGCAGTACTTC. It codes for CASTAGSSYEQYF.

The chain combines TRBV19 with TRBJ2-1, with D uncertain. The V gene's germline CDR1 is LNHDA and CDR2 SQIVND (reference sequence). The CDR3 covers 11 residues. Deletions cut 3 bases from V and 12 bases from J, with 9 bases between. CDR3 nucleotides: TGTGCCAGTAGTATGAAGACCGTGCAGTTCTTC. Its protein product is CASSMKTVQFF.

The rearrangement uses TRBV21-1 and TRBJ2-7; the table's D call, TRBD2, was not checked against the DNA. TRBV21-1 is designated a pseudogene. The CDR3 covers 17 residues. CDR3 coding DNA: TGTGCCAGCAGCAAAAATGGCCCGGGAACGTTGACCTACGAGCAGTACTTC. Protein product: CASSKNGPGTLTYEQYF.

The chain links TRBV2 to TRBJ1-4; perhaps TRBD1 as D (6 bases). CDR1 and CDR2 (germline): SNHLY, FYNNEI. CDR3 length: 15 amino acids. Trimming left V 5 bases short and J 8 bases short, with 18 bases between. CDR3 DNA sequence: TGTGCCAGCAGTTACCTGGTCGGGGGCGAGGAAAAACTGTTTTTT. It is translated as CASSYLVGGEEKLFF. Together with reference TRBV2 and TRBJ1-4, the CDR3 gives the full variable domain: EPEVTQTPSHQVTQMGQEVILRCVPISNHLYFYWYRQILGQKVEFLVSFYNNEISEKSEIFDDQFSVERPDGSNFTLKIRSTKLEDSAMYFCASSYLVGGEEKLFFGSGTQLSVL.

The chain employs TRBV29-1 and TRBJ1-2; TRBD1 is a possible D gene (5 bases). Between the trimmed V and J ends, which lost 2 bases and 7 bases, there was a span of 26 bases. This CDR3 contains 17 residues. Germline loops: CDR1 SQVTM, CDR2 ANQGSEA. CDR3 sequence reads: CSVERYSLGDLPFGYTF. CDR3 DNA: TGCAGCGTTGAAAGATACAGTTTGGGGGACCTGCCTTTTGGCTACACCTTC.

This chain connects TRBV7-2 to TRBJ2-1; 9 bases map to TRBD1. Germline assignment: CDR1 SGHTA and CDR2 FQGNSA. Losses at the gene ends were 4 bases for V and 8 bases for J; bases not matched to a gene: 6. The CDR3 sequence is 14 residues long. The CDR3 reads CASSYRDRVDEQFF. Here the CDR3 DNA reads TGTGCCAGCAGCTACCGGGACAGGGTCGATGAGCAGTTCTTC.

The V gene is TRBV6-4, the J gene TRBJ1-2; the match to TRBD1 covers 8 bases. This CDR3 contains 13 residues. Germline V gives CDR1 MRHNA, CDR2 SNTAGT. The V gene end was trimmed by 3 bases and the J gene end by 9 bases; junction bases not matched to a gene: 6. This CDR3 reads CASSDGQGARYTF. In nucleotides, the CDR3 is TGTGCCAGCAGTGATGGGCAGGGGGCACGCTACACCTTC.

The chain recombines TRBV11-2 with TRBJ2-1, with a tentative D call TRBD1 (6 bases). The length of the CDR3 is 15 residues. Germline V gives CDR1 SGHAT, CDR2 FQNNGV. Between the trimmed V and J ends, which lost 5 bases and 5 bases, there was a span of 16 bases. Here the CDR3 reads CASSNRQERHNEQFF. The CDR3 DNA reads TGTGCCAGCAGCAACCGACAGGAGCGTCACAATGAGCAGTTCTTC.

The rearrangement joins TRBV19 to TRBJ2-3; no definite D call. The length of the CDR3 is 13 residues. Germline V gives CDR1 LNHDA, CDR2 SQIVND (reference sequence). With 0 bases removed from V and 5 bases from J, the gap between germline ends came to 6 bases. The CDR3 spells CASSIDPEDTQYF. In DNA, the CDR3 is TGTGCCAGTAGTATAGATCCAGAAGATACGCAGTATTTT.

The V call is TRBV5-1, the J call TRBJ1-4, with a tentative D call TRBD1 (5 bases). This CDR3 has 14 amino acids. The V gene lost 4 bases and the J gene lost 0 bases, with 7 bases spanning the gap. Germline CDR1 SGHRS, CDR2 YFSETQ. The DNA for the CDR3 is TGCGCCAGCAGCGAGACAGCAACTAATGAAAAACTGTTTTTT. Amino acid sequence: CASSETATNEKLFF.